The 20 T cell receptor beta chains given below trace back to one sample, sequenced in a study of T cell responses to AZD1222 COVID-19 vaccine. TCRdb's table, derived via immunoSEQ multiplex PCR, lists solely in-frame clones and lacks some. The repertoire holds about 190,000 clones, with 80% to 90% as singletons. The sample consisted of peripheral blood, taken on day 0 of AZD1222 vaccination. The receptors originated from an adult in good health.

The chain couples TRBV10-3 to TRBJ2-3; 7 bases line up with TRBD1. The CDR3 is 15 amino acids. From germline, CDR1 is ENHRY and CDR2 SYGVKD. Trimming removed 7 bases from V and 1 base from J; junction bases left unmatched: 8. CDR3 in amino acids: CAITRTGDGTDTQYF. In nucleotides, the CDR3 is TGTGCCATCACCCGGACAGGCGATGGCACAGATACGCAGTATTTT.

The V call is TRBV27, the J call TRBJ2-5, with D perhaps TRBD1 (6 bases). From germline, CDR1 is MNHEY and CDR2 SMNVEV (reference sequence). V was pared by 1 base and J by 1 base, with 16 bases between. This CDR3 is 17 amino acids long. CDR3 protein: CASSLFPQTGSQETQYF. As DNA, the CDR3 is TGTGCCAGCAGTTTATTCCCCCAGACAGGTTCCCAAGAGACCCAGTACTTC.

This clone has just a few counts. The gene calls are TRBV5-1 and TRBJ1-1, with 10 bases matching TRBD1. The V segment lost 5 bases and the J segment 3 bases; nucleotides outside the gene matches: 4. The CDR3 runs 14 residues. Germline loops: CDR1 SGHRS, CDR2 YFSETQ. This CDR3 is CASRTGGAYTEAFF. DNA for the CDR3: TGCGCCAGCAGGACAGGGGGCGCTTACACTGAAGCTTTCTTT.

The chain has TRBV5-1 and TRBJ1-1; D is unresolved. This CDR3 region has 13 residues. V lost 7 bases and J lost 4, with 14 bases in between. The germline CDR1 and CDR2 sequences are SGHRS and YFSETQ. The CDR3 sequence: CASGSSRATEAFF. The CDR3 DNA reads TGCGCCAGCGGCAGTTCGAGGGCCACTGAAGCTTTCTTT.

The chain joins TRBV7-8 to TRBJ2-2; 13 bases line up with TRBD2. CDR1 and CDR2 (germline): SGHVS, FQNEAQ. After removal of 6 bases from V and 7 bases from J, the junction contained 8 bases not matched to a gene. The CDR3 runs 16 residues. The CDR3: CASRLLAGGHDGELFF. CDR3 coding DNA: TGTGCCAGCAGATTACTAGCGGGGGGGCATGACGGGGAGCTGTTTTTT.

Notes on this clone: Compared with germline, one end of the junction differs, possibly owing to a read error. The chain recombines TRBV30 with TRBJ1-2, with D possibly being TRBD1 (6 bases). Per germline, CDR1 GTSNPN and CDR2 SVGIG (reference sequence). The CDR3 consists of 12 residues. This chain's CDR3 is CARRGIGYGYTF. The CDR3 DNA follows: TGTGCCCGGAGGGGGATAGGCTATGGCTACACCTTC.

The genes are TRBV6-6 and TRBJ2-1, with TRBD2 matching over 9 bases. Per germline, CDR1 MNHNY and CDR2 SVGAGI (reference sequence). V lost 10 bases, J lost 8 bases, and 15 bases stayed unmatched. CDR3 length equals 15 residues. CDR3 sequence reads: CATEERGEIRHEQFF. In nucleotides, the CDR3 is TGTGCCACTGAGGAGCGGGGGGAAATTCGGCATGAGCAGTTCTTC.

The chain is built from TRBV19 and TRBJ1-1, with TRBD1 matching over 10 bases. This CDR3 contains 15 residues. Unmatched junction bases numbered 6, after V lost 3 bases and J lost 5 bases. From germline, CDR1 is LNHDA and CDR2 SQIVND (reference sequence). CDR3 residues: CASSIGDRGRTEAFF. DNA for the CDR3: TGTGCCAGTAGTATTGGCGACAGGGGGCGTACTGAAGCTTTCTTT.

CDR3 sequence: CASRGGAYEQYF. Written as DNA, the CDR3 is TGTGCCAGTAGGGGGGGGGCCTACGAGCAGTACTTC. The chain joins TRBV19 to TRBJ2-7, with 7 bases that match TRBD2. V trimming: 6 bases; J trimming: 2 bases; junction bases outside the gene matches: 1. Germline V gene data show CDR1 as LNHDA and CDR2 as SQIVND (reference sequence). This CDR3 comprises 12 residues.

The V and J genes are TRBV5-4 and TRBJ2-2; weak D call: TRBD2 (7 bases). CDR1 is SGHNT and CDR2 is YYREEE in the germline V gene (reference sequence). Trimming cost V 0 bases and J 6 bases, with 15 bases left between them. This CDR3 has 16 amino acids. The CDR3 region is CASSLAGGGAPGELFF. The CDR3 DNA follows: TGTGCCAGCAGCTTGGCGGGGGGCGGTGCCCCCGGGGAGCTGTTTTTT. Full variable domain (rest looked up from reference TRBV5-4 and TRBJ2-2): ETGVTQSPTHLIKTRGQQVTLRCSSQSGHNTVSWYQQALGQGPQFIFQYYREEENGRGNFPPRFSGLQFPNYSSELNVNALELDDSALYLCASSLAGGGAPGELFFGEGSRLTVL.

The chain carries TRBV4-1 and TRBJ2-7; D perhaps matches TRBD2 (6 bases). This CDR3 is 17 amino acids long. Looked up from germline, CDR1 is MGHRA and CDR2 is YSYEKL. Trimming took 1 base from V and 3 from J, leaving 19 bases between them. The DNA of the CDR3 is TGCGCCAGCAGCCAAGGAGTCGTGGCATCGGACTACTACGAGCAGTACTTC. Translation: CASSQGVVASDYYEQYF.

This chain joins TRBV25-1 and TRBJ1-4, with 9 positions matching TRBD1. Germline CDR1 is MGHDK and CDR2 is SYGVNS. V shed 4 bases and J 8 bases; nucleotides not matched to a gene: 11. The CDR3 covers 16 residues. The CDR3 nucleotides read TGTGCCAGCAGTGTAAACAGGGGGCGGCTGTGGGAAAAACTGTTTTTT. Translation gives CASSVNRGRLWEKLFF.

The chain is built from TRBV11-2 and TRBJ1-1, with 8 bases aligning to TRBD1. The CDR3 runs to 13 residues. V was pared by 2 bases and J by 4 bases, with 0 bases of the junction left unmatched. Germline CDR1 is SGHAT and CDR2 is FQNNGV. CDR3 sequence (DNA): TGTGCCAGCAGCTTAACAGGGGGCACTGAAGCTTTCTTT. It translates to CASSLTGGTEAFF.

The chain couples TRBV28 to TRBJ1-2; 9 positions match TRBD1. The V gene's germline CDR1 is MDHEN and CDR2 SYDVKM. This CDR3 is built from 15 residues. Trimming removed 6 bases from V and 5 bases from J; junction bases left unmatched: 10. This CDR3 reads CASSTEGQGGYGYTF. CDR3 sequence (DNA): TGTGCCAGCAGCACCGAGGGACAGGGTGGTTATGGCTACACCTTC.

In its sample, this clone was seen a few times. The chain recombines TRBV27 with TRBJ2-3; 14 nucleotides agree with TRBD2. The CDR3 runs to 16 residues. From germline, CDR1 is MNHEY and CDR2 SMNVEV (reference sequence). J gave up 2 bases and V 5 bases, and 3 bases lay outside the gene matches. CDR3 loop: CASSPGLAGDTDTQYF. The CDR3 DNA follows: TGTGCCAGCAGTCCGGGACTAGCGGGGGACACAGATACGCAGTATTTT.

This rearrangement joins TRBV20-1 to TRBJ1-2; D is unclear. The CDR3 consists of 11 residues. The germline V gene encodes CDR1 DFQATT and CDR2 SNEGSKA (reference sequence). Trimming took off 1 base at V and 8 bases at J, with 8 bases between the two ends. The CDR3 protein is CSARVILGYTF. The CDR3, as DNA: TGCAGTGCTAGAGTAATTTTGGGCTACACCTTC.

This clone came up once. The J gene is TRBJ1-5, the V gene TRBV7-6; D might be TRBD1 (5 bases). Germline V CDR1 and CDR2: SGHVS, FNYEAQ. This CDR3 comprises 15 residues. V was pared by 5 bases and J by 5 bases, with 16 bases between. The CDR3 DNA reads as TGTGCCAGCAGCCCCCTGGGGGGGTGGGATCAGCCCCAGCATTTT. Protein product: CASSPLGGWDQPQHF.

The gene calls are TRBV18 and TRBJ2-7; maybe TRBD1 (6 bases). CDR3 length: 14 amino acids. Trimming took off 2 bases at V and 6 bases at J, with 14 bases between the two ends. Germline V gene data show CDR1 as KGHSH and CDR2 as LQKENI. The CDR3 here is CASSPGGAGIEQYF. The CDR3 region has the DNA TGTGCCAGCTCACCAGGGGGCGCGGGTATCGAGCAGTACTTC.

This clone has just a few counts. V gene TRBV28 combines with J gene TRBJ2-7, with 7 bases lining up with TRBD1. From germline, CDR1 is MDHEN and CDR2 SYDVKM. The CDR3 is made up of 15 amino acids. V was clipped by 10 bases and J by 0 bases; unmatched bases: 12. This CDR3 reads CAIATGAPHSYEQYF. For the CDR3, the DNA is TGTGCCATCGCTACAGGGGCCCCCCACTCCTACGAGCAGTACTTC.

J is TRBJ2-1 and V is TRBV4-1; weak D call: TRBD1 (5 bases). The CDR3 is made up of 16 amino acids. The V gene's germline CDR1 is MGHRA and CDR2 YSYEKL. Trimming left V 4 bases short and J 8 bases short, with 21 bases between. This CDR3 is CASSLKGKRGGDEQFF. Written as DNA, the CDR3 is TGCGCCAGCAGCCTCAAAGGGAAAAGGGGTGGAGATGAGCAGTTCTTC.